The 30 T cell receptor beta chains listed next were all sequenced from one sample in a study of blood T cell repertoires in COVID-19. The method was immunoSEQ multiplex PCR; TCRdb's version includes in-frame clones alone and lacks a portion of them. The sample holds some 270,000 clones, approximately 89% seen once. The sequencing sample was made of peripheral blood. These receptors were obtained from a woman in her forties who had recovered from COVID-19.

This clone was counted a single time. The chain recombines TRBV11-2 with TRBJ2-1; 7 nucleotides line up with TRBD2. The CDR3 spans 15 residues. With 3 bases clipped from V and 5 bases from J, the junction kept 7 bases outside the gene matches. Looked up from germline, CDR1 is SGHAT and CDR2 is FQNNGV. The CDR3 reads CASSLVSSGHNEQFF. The DNA for the CDR3 is TGTGCCAGCAGCTTGGTATCTAGCGGCCACAATGAGCAGTTCTTC.

The table lists this clone with a few counts. The chain has TRBV27 and TRBJ2-7, with TRBD2 matching 13 bases. Unmatched junction bases numbered 9, after V lost 5 bases and J lost 2 bases. Germline CDR1 and CDR2: MNHEY and SMNVEV (reference sequence). The CDR3 spans 17 residues. The CDR3 coding sequence is TGTGCCAGCAGTCCCTGGACTAGCGGGGGCCTCGCCTACGAGCAGTACTTC. This translates into CASSPWTSGGLAYEQYF.

To note about this clone: Other DNA sequences in this sample translate to the same CDR3. The chain links TRBV13 to TRBJ2-5; TRBD2 matches at 7 bases. V lost 0 bases, J lost 1 base, and 8 bases stayed unmatched. The CDR3 consists of 17 residues. From germline, CDR1 is PRHDT and CDR2 FYEKMQ (reference sequence). In DNA form, the CDR3 reads TGTGCCAGCAGCTTAGGTCACGGGGGGAGACTCCAAGAGACCCAGTACTTC. Translation gives CASSLGHGGRLQETQYF.

V usage is TRBV7-7 and J usage is TRBJ2-5; the D gene is possibly TRBD1 (5 bases). The V end was cut by 2 bases, the J end by 2 bases, with 9 bases between. The CDR3 is made up of 14 amino acids. Germline V gene sequence: CDR1 SSHAT, CDR2 FNYEAQ (reference sequence). The CDR3 loop reads CASSLSQGQETQYF. For the CDR3, the DNA is TGTGCCAGCAGCTTAAGCCAGGGTCAAGAGACCCAGTACTTC.

This clone was counted between two and nine times. The chain combines TRBV5-1 with TRBJ2-2; D perhaps matches TRBD2 (5 bases). The CDR3 has 16 amino acids. Trimming took 4 bases from V and 0 from J, leaving 13 bases between them. Germline V gene data show CDR1 as SGHRS and CDR2 as YFSETQ. This chain's CDR3 is CASSVGLRSNTGELFF. Written as DNA, the CDR3 is TGCGCCAGCAGCGTAGGACTCCGATCGAACACCGGGGAGCTGTTTTTT.

V usage is TRBV5-5 and J usage is TRBJ2-7; 10 bases align to TRBD2. Trimming took 7 bases from V and 0 from J; bases not matched to a gene: 4. This CDR3 comprises 14 residues. Germline values: CDR1 SGHKS, CDR2 YYEKEE (reference sequence). CDR3 loop: CASSRTSGSYEQYF. The CDR3 DNA reads TGTGCCAGCTCAAGGACTAGCGGCTCCTACGAGCAGTACTTC. Combining the CDR3 with reference TRBV5-5 and TRBJ2-7 gives the whole variable domain DAGVTQSPTHLIKTRGQQVTLRCSPISGHKSVSWYQQVLGQGPQFIFQYYEKEERGRGNFPDRFSARQFPNYSSELNVNALLLGDSALYLCASSRTSGSYEQYFGPGTRLTVT.

The chain links TRBV11-3 to TRBJ2-1; D is possibly TRBD1 (6 bases). V lost 1 base and J lost 3, with 13 bases in between. This CDR3 is 16 amino acids long. The V gene's germline CDR1 is SGHNT and CDR2 YENEEA. CDR3 residues: CASSLVGQGNYNEQFF. DNA of the CDR3: TGTGCCAGCAGCTTAGTAGGGCAGGGGAACTACAATGAGCAGTTCTTC.

This chain connects TRBV30 to TRBJ1-1; tentatively, D is TRBD1 (5 bases). The germline V gene has CDR1 GTSNPN and CDR2 SVGIG (reference sequence). Trimming pared 0 bases from V and 4 bases from J, leaving 9 bases between. This CDR3 has 13 residues. In DNA form, the CDR3 reads TGTGCCTGGAGTGTACACCAGGGCACTGAAGCTTTCTTT. This encodes CAWSVHQGTEAFF.

The V and J genes are TRBV4-2 and TRBJ1-2; possibly TRBD1 for D (6 bases). Germline CDR1 is LGHNA and CDR2 is YNFKEQ. V dropped 2 bases and J dropped 8 bases, with 12 bases sitting between them. The CDR3 consists of 13 residues. For the CDR3, the DNA is TGTGCCAGCAGCCAACAACAGGGTGAGGGCTACACCTTC. This sequence encodes CASSQQQGEGYTF.

The chain has TRBV11-2 and TRBJ2-5; 15 bases are shared with TRBD2. The junction had 10 bases not matched to a gene; V was cut back by 5 bases and J by 9 bases. This CDR3 has 16 residues. The V gene's germline CDR1 is SGHAT and CDR2 FQNNGV. As DNA, the CDR3 is TGTGCCAGCAGCCCCCTGGGACTAGCGGGAGGCCGGGCCCAGTACTTC. It is translated as CASSPLGLAGGRAQYF.

The genes are TRBV9 and TRBJ1-3; 9 bases agree with TRBD1. There are 17 residues in the CDR3. V lost 2 bases to trimming and J lost 4 bases; unmatched junction nucleotides: 10. The V gene's germline CDR1 is SGDLS and CDR2 YYNGEE. CDR3 protein: CASSVHSGTGTGNTIYF. In DNA, the CDR3 is TGTGCCAGCAGCGTCCACTCCGGGACAGGGACAGGAAACACCATATATTTT.

The chain recombines TRBV19 with TRBJ2-3, with 11 nucleotides matching TRBD2. Germline V gene data show CDR1 as LNHDA and CDR2 as SQIVND (reference sequence). The J segment lost 3 bases and the V segment lost 1 base, leaving 12 bases of the junction unmatched. The CDR3 length is 19 residues. DNA for the CDR3: TGTGCCAGTAGTATAGGGTTGGTAGCGGGAGGGCCGGGAACAGATACGCAGTATTTT. This translates into CASSIGLVAGGPGTDTQYF. Combining the CDR3 with reference TRBV19 and TRBJ2-3 gives the whole variable domain DGGITQSPKYLFRKEGQNVTLSCEQNLNHDAMYWYRQDPGQGLRLIYYSQIVNDFQKGDIAEGYSVSREKKESFPLTVTSAQKNPTAFYLCASSIGLVAGGPGTDTQYFGPGTRLTVL.

The chain has TRBV6-2 or TRBV6-3 and TRBJ1-1; D unresolved. CDR1 MNHEY and CDR2 SVGEGT come from the germline V gene. This CDR3 is 14 amino acids long. Deletions cut 5 bases from V and 0 bases from J, with 10 bases between. Here the CDR3 reads CASSIQPMNTEAFF. In DNA form, the CDR3 reads TGTGCCAGCAGTATACAGCCTATGAACACTGAAGCTTTCTTT.

The V and J genes are TRBV9 and TRBJ2-4; 9 positions match TRBD1. Germline loops: CDR1 SGDLS, CDR2 YYNGEE. With 4 bases clipped from V and 3 bases from J, the junction kept 8 bases outside the gene matches. This CDR3 contains 16 residues. CDR3 DNA sequence: TGTGCCAGCAGCCCGAGCACAGGGGGCGGCAAAAACATTCAGTACTTC. Protein: CASSPSTGGGKNIQYF.

The V and J genes are TRBV7-2 and TRBJ1-4; a weak D match, TRBD1 (6 bases). Germline-derived CDR1 and CDR2 are SGHTA and FQGNSA. The CDR3 runs to 15 residues. Trimming removed 2 bases at V and 6 bases at J, with 13 bases between. As DNA, the CDR3 is TGTGCCAGCAGCTTAACTGGACAGAGATATGAAAAACTGTTTTTT. It is translated as CASSLTGQRYEKLFF.

This clone showed up just once. The chain is built from TRBV2 and TRBJ2-5; a possible D gene is TRBD1 (5 bases). Germline lookup yields CDR1 SNHLY and CDR2 FYNNEI. With 6 bases removed from V and 5 bases from J, the gap between germline ends came to 19 bases. The length of the CDR3 is 15 residues. CDR3 protein: CASSAVQVPGETQYF. CDR3 coding DNA: TGTGCCAGCAGCGCCGTTCAAGTCCCAGGGGAGACCCAGTACTTC. Based on the CDR3 plus reference TRBV2 and TRBJ2-5, the full variable domain is EPEVTQTPSHQVTQMGQEVILRCVPISNHLYFYWYRQILGQKVEFLVSFYNNEISEKSEIFDDQFSVERPDGSNFTLKIRSTKLEDSAMYFCASSAVQVPGETQYFGPGTRLLVL.

The chain has TRBV11-3 and TRBJ1-5; D perhaps matches TRBD1 (5 bases). Germline V gene lookup returns CDR1 SGHNT and CDR2 YENEEA. The germline V and J ends were trimmed by 6 bases and 3 bases, with 15 bases remaining between them. This CDR3 spans 15 amino acids. DNA of the CDR3: TGTGCCAGCAGTAGGGGTCGAGGTGACAATCAGCCCCAGCATTTT. This encodes CASSRGRGDNQPQHF.

The V call is TRBV28, the J call TRBJ2-7; D perhaps matches TRBD1 (6 bases). V lost 8 bases and J lost 9, with 17 bases in between. From germline, CDR1 is MDHEN and CDR2 SYDVKM. The CDR3 is 12 amino acids. CDR3 nucleotides: TGTGCCAGCCAGGGACACGGTATGCGGCAGTACGTC. This sequence encodes CASQGHGMRQYV.

A few counts support this clone. This sequence joins TRBV7-9 and TRBJ2-1; 14 bases align to TRBD2. This CDR3 spans 16 amino acids. Germline-derived CDR1 and CDR2 are SEHNR and FQNEAQ (reference sequence). Trimming took 1 base from V and 10 from J; bases not matched to a gene: 6. This CDR3 is CASSLGTSGRSREQFF. Written as DNA, the CDR3 is TGTGCCAGCAGCTTAGGGACTAGCGGGAGGAGTCGGGAGCAGTTCTTC.

The chain couples TRBV10-1 to TRBJ2-1, with TRBD1 as a possible D gene (6 bases). The length of the CDR3 is 14 residues. The ends were cut back, 4 bases at V and 5 bases at J, with 12 bases in the middle. Germline CDR1 WNHNN, CDR2 SYGVQD (reference sequence). The CDR3 loop is CASSGAGANNEQFF. CDR3 sequence (DNA): TGCGCCAGCAGTGGTGCAGGGGCGAACAATGAGCAGTTCTTC.

This chain uses TRBV11-3 with TRBJ1-2; perhaps TRBD1 as D (5 bases). V was cut by 4 bases and J by 3 bases, with 9 bases left in between. This CDR3 is 13 amino acids long. Germline assignment: CDR1 SGHNT and CDR2 YENEEA. Here the CDR3 reads CASSSREDYGYTF. The CDR3 DNA reads TGTGCCAGCAGCTCCAGGGAAGACTATGGCTACACCTTC.

The CDR3 coding sequence is TGTGCCAGCAGCACCCAGGGCTTCTCCTACGAGCAGTACTTC. This translates into CASSTQGFSYEQYF. V is TRBV6-6 and J is TRBJ2-7; D may be TRBD1 (5 bases). Germline V lookup: CDR1 MNHNY, CDR2 SVGAGI (reference sequence). This CDR3 has 14 amino acids. Trimming cost V 6 bases and J 0 bases, with 12 bases left between them.

This rearrangement joins TRBV7-9 to TRBJ2-1; 10 bases align to TRBD2. The V segment lost 4 bases and the J segment 8 bases; nucleotides outside the gene matches: 8. The CDR3 has 15 amino acids. Per the germline V gene, CDR1 is SEHNR and CDR2 is FQNEAQ (reference sequence). CDR3 DNA: TGTGCCAGCAGCTATAGCGGGAGGAGGGTCGATGAGCAGTTCTTC. Translating gives CASSYSGRRVDEQFF.

This rearrangement joins TRBV13 to TRBJ1-3; no firm D call. From germline, CDR1 is PRHDT and CDR2 FYEKMQ (reference sequence). With 5 bases removed from V and 0 bases from J, the gap between germline ends came to 8 bases. CDR3 length: 14 residues. The CDR3 protein is CASSPQDSGNTIYF. CDR3 nucleotides: TGTGCCAGCAGCCCACAAGACTCTGGAAACACCATATATTTT.

To note about this clone: The identical CDR3 is also encoded by other nucleotide sequences in the sample. The rearrangement joins TRBV3-1 (or the pseudogene TRBV3-2) to TRBJ1-1, with D possibly TRBD1 on 5 matching bases. The V end lost 0 bases, the J end lost 5 bases, and 10 bases lay between the germline ends. CDR1 and CDR2 (germline): LGHDT, YNNKEL (reference sequence). CDR3 length: 14 residues. For the CDR3, the DNA is TGTGCCAGCAGCCAAGACAGGGTAAGGACTGAAGCTTTCTTT. The encoded protein is CASSQDRVRTEAFF.

J is TRBJ2-7 and V is TRBV18; tentative D call: TRBD2 (5 bases). Germline V lookup: CDR1 KGHSH, CDR2 LQKENI. The V end was cut by 3 bases, the J end by 5 bases, with 11 bases between. This CDR3 has 13 residues. CDR3 in amino acids: CASSPPGNDEQYF. The CDR3 region has the DNA TGTGCCAGCTCACCGCCCGGGAACGACGAGCAGTACTTC.

The chain couples TRBV28 to TRBJ2-7, with 9 bases matching TRBD2. The junction had 9 bases not matched to a gene; V was cut back by 5 bases and J by 1 base. Germline V gene data show CDR1 as MDHEN and CDR2 as SYDVKM. CDR3 length: 16 residues. CDR3 region: CASSPTAGGRSYEQYF. CDR3 sequence (DNA): TGTGCCAGCAGTCCGACTGCGGGGGGGAGGTCCTACGAGCAGTACTTC.

The gene calls are TRBV6-5 and TRBJ1-4; D unclear. Trimming left V 0 bases short and J 8 bases short, with 13 bases between. The CDR3 consists of 15 residues. The V gene's germline CDR1 is MNHEY and CDR2 SVGAGI. The CDR3 nucleotides read TGTGCCAGCAGTTACTCGAGGGCCCTCGGGGAAAAACTGTTTTTT. Protein product: CASSYSRALGEKLFF.

J is TRBJ2-1 and V is TRBV28; TRBD1 matches 9 bases. Germline CDR1 MDHEN, CDR2 SYDVKM. CDR3 size: 16 residues. Unmatched junction bases numbered 13, after V lost 8 bases and J lost 5 bases. CDR3: CASRSHPGQGNNEQFF. The CDR3 nucleotides are TGTGCCAGCCGCTCGCATCCGGGACAGGGAAACAATGAGCAGTTCTTC.

This chain links TRBV7-9 with TRBJ1-6; D unresolved. Germline V CDR1 and CDR2: SEHNR, FQNEAQ (reference sequence). Trimming removed 1 base at V and 6 bases at J, with 7 bases between. The CDR3 is 14 amino acids. DNA of the CDR3: TGTGCCAGCAGCTTAGACATGATTAATTCACCCCTCCACTTT. This encodes CASSLDMINSPLHF.